A single sample is the source of the 18 T cell receptor beta chains below, sequenced in a study of shared clonotypes between healthy human individuals. Data came from immunoSEQ multiplex PCR; TCRdb stores just in-frame clones and leaves some out. Of a few million clones in the sample, about 92% were seen once. The sequenced sample was naive CD4+ T cells from PBMCs. Described subset: CD45RA+ positively selected. The receptors come from a man aged 18 to 35 in good health. Some clones in this sample may be carry-over from other donors' samples.

The chain is built from TRBV5-1 and TRBJ2-3; D uncertain. The V end lost 1 base, the J end lost 2 bases, and 17 bases lay between the germline ends. Germline CDR1 SGHRS, CDR2 YFSETQ. The length of the CDR3 is 17 residues. The CDR3 nucleotides read TGCGCCAGCAGCTTGTCTCCGGTGGGCCAGGACACAGATACGCAGTATTTT. Its protein is CASSLSPVGQDTDTQYF.

The chain uses TRBV11-2 and TRBJ1-5, with 7 bases aligning to TRBD1. The J segment lost 1 base and the V segment lost 6 bases, leaving 3 bases of the junction unmatched. Germline V gene data show CDR1 as SGHAT and CDR2 as FQNNGV. This CDR3 is 14 amino acids long. CDR3: CASSQGVSNQPQHF. DNA for the CDR3: TGTGCCAGCAGTCAGGGGGTGAGCAATCAGCCCCAGCATTTT.

On this clone: The same CDR3 can be traced to other DNA sequences in this sample. This chain uses TRBV7-2 with TRBJ2-5; 7 positions agree with TRBD1. CDR1 and CDR2 from the germline V gene are SGHTA and FQGNSA. The CDR3 has 14 residues. Losses at the gene ends were 0 bases for V and 4 bases for J; bases not matched to a gene: 2. CDR3 in DNA: TGTGCCAGCAGCTTAGCAGGGGGCCGAGAGACCCAGTACTTC. Its translation: CASSLAGGRETQYF.

The chain is built from TRBV6-5 and TRBJ2-7, with D unresolved. Germline V gene lookup returns CDR1 MNHEY and CDR2 SVGAGI. The V end lost 4 bases, the J end lost 6 bases, and 10 bases lay between the germline ends. The length of the CDR3 is 12 residues. CDR3 sequence: CASSSQFVEQYF. In DNA, the CDR3 is TGTGCCAGCAGTTCCCAGTTTGTCGAGCAGTACTTC.

The chain combines TRBV10-3 with TRBJ2-1; 7 bases match TRBD2. CDR1 and CDR2 from the germline V gene are ENHRY and SYGVKD. The CDR3 length is 15 residues. Trimming removed 4 bases from V and 8 bases from J; junction bases left unmatched: 11. The CDR3: CAISGGGYPGDEQFF. For the CDR3, the DNA is TGTGCCATCAGTGGCGGGGGATACCCGGGCGATGAGCAGTTCTTC.

This chain connects TRBV7-9 to TRBJ2-5; 8 positions match TRBD1. The CDR3 length is 15 residues. Germline V lookup: CDR1 SEHNR, CDR2 FQNEAQ (reference sequence). The ends lost 1 base at V and 5 bases at J; junction bases unmatched: 6. CDR3 coding DNA: TGTGCCAGCAGCTTAGGGGACAGGACCGGGGAGACCCAGTACTTC. Translation: CASSLGDRTGETQYF.

This chain uses TRBV7-2 with TRBJ2-4, with D unclear. Germline CDR1 and CDR2: SGHTA and FQGNSA. The CDR3 is made up of 17 amino acids. Trimming took 1 base from V and 0 from J, leaving 13 bases between them. The CDR3 DNA follows: TGTGCCAGCAGCTTAGGGACCTTGGGTTTAGCCAAAAACATTCAGTACTTC. Translating gives CASSLGTLGLAKNIQYF.

The genes are TRBV6-5 and TRBJ1-1, with TRBD1 identical over 9 bases. Per germline, CDR1 MNHEY and CDR2 SVGAGI. This CDR3 region has 15 residues. Trimming cost V 6 bases and J 5 bases; bases outside gene matches: 10. Here the CDR3 reads CASSRRDRVLTEAFF. The DNA for the CDR3 is TGTGCCAGCAGCCGCCGGGACAGGGTATTGACTGAAGCTTTCTTT.

The J gene is TRBJ2-1, the V gene TRBV6-6, with 8 bases aligning to TRBD2. CDR1 is MNHNY and CDR2 is SVGAGI in the germline V gene (reference sequence). J was trimmed by 2 bases and V by 5 bases; bases with no gene match: 5. The CDR3 is 15 amino acids. DNA of the CDR3: TGTGCCAGCAGTGCTAGCGGGCAAGCCTACAATGAGCAGTTCTTC. Its translation: CASSASGQAYNEQFF.

The rearrangement uses TRBV6-1 and TRBJ2-7; a weak D match, TRBD1 (7 bases). There are 14 residues in the CDR3. Germline V CDR1 and CDR2: MNHNS, SASEGT. V lost 1 base and J 7 bases, leaving 14 bases between the germline ends. The CDR3, as DNA: TGTGCCAGCAGTGAAGGGAGGGGGCCGGTGGAGCAGTACTTC. As protein: CASSEGRGPVEQYF.

The CDR3 protein is CASSLDRRVNTEAFF. In nucleotides, the CDR3 is TGTGCCAGCAGCTTAGATAGGAGGGTGAACACTGAAGCTTTCTTT. V usage is TRBV7-3 and J usage is TRBJ1-1; D unresolved. The germline V gene encodes CDR1 SGHTA and CDR2 FQGTGA. The CDR3 has 15 amino acids. Trimming shortened V by 2 bases and J by 0 bases, and 10 bases separated the two germline ends.

The chain is built from TRBV11-2 and TRBJ1-1, with D tentatively TRBD1 (6 bases). Germline-derived CDR1 and CDR2 are SGHAT and FQNNGV. V shed 5 bases and J shed 10 bases, with 17 bases lying between them. There are 13 residues in the CDR3. CDR3 region: CASSPDGGAGAFF. The CDR3 bases are TGTGCCAGCAGCCCCGATGGGGGCGCGGGAGCTTTCTTT. Full variable domain (missing parts from reference TRBV11-2 and TRBJ1-1): EAGVAQSPRYKIIEKRQSVAFWCNPISGHATLYWYQQILGQGPKLLIQFQNNGVVDDSQLPKDRFSAERLKGVDSTLKIQPAKLEDSAVYLCASSPDGGAGAFFGQGTRLTVV.

This rearrangement joins TRBV5-1 to TRBJ1-6, with TRBD1 matching 7 bases. The length of the CDR3 is 16 residues. Germline lookup yields CDR1 SGHRS and CDR2 YFSETQ. V was pared by 4 bases and J by 5 bases, with 9 bases of the junction left unmatched. The CDR3 here is CASSLLPGQNNSPLHF. CDR3 nucleotides: TGCGCCAGCAGCCTTCTCCCGGGACAGAATAATTCACCCCTCCACTTT.

This clone has just one count. This chain uses TRBV28 with TRBJ2-5, with 10 bases that match TRBD2. The length of the CDR3 is 14 residues. Trimming removed 4 bases from V and 5 bases from J; junction bases left unmatched: 4. Germline V gene sequence: CDR1 MDHEN, CDR2 SYDVKM. Written as DNA, the CDR3 is TGTGCCAGCAGTTCGGCTAGCGGGAGTGAGACCCAGTACTTC. It is translated as CASSSASGSETQYF.

This clone was picked up one time. The chain uses TRBV25-1 and TRBJ2-7; D may be TRBD2 (5 bases). The V end lost 10 bases, the J end lost 1 base, and 20 bases lay between the germline ends. There are 15 residues in the CDR3. Germline-derived CDR1 and CDR2 are MGHDK and SYGVNS. The CDR3 DNA follows: TGTGCCACCTCGGGCACGATGGACTTTTCCTACGAGCAGTACTTC. This gives the protein CATSGTMDFSYEQYF.

This chain joins TRBV7-9 and TRBJ2-2, with 8 bases fitting TRBD1. Losses at the gene ends were 4 bases for V and 2 bases for J; bases not matched to a gene: 12. CDR1 and CDR2 (germline): SEHNR, FQNEAQ (reference sequence). The CDR3 has 18 amino acids. This CDR3 is CASSSIRGPSTNTGELFF. In DNA form, the CDR3 reads TGTGCCAGCAGCTCTATCAGGGGGCCGTCAACAAACACCGGGGAGCTGTTTTTT.

The gene calls are TRBV5-4 and TRBJ2-1; D ambiguous. Trimming shortened V by 4 bases and J by 2 bases, and 7 bases separated the two germline ends. CDR1 and CDR2 (germline): SGHNT, YYREEE (reference sequence). The CDR3 runs to 13 residues. The CDR3 loop reads CASSPLAYNEQFF. CDR3 DNA sequence: TGTGCCAGCAGCCCCTTAGCCTACAATGAGCAGTTCTTC. Using reference TRBV5-4 and TRBJ2-1 for the parts outside the CDR3, the full variable domain is ETGVTQSPTHLIKTRGQQVTLRCSSQSGHNTVSWYQQALGQGPQFIFQYYREEENGRGNFPPRFSGLQFPNYSSELNVNALELDDSALYLCASSPLAYNEQFFGPGTRLTVL.

This clone was seen more than once but under ten times. The chain employs TRBV19 and TRBJ2-4; a weak D match, TRBD1 (6 bases). The CDR3 has 14 amino acids. The germline V gene has CDR1 LNHDA and CDR2 SQIVND (reference sequence). V was cut by 9 bases and J by 2 bases, with 14 bases left in between. The CDR3 loop is CASKQQGTKNIQYF. CDR3 DNA: TGTGCCAGCAAGCAACAGGGAACCAAAAACATTCAGTACTTC.